This T cell receptor (beta chain) derives from a study of blood T cell repertoires in COVID-19. The overall study: The United States, Italy and Spain provided the acute and convalescent COVID-19 samples. T cells, B-cell-depleted T cells, or PBMCs provided the cDNA or gDNA that served as material.

How the authors handled the data: Amplified reference gene primers provided the basis for estimating nucleated cell counts. The repertoire was sequenced with immunoSEQ multiplex PCR; TCRdb's copy has only in-frame clones and lacks some. That table gives V, J and clone size, and the DNA gave D and trimming. The table lists about 190,000 clones, around 80% of them singletons. Germline V lookup: CDR1 SGHRS, CDR2 YFSETQ. The CDR3 consists of 13 residues. V shed 7 bases and J shed 2 bases, with 10 bases lying between them. The sample was peripheral blood. The rearrangement uses TRBV5-1 and TRBJ1-3, with D possibly matching TRBD1 (6 bases). The TCR was taken from an elderly woman with active or convalescent COVID-19. For the CDR3, the DNA is TGCGCCAGCGCAGGGGTACCTGGAAACACCATATATTTT. The encoded protein is CASAGVPGNTIYF.